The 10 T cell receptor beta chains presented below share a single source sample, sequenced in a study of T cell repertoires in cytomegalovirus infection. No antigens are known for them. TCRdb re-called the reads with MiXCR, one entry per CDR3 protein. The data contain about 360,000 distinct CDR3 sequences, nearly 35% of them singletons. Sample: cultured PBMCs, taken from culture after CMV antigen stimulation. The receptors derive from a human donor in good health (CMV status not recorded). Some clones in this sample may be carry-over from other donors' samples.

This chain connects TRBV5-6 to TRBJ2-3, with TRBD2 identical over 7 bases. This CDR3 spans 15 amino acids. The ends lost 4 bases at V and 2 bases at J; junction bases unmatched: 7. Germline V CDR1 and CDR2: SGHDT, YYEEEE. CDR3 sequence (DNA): TGTGCCAGCAGCCCATTAGCGGGCCTCACAGATACGCAGTATTTT. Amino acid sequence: CASSPLAGLTDTQYF. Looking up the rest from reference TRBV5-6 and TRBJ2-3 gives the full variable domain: DAGVTQSPTHLIKTRGQQVTLRCSPKSGHDTVSWYQQALGQGPQFIFQYYEEEERQRGNFPDRFSGHQFPNYSSELNVNALLLGDSALYLCASSPLAGLTDTQYFGPGTRLTVL.

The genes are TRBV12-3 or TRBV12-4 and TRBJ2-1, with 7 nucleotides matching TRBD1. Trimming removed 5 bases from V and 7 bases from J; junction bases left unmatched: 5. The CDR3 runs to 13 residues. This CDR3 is CASSGPGGNEQFF. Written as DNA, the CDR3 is TGTGCCAGCAGTGGTCCAGGGGGAAATGAGCAGTTCTTC.

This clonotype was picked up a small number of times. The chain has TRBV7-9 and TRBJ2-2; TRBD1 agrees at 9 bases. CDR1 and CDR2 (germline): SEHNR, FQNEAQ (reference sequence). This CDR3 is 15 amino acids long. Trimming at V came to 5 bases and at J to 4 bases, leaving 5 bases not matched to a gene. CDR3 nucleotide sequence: TGTGCCAGCAGCCCGGACAGGGGCGGCACCGGGGAGCTGTTTTTT. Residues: CASSPDRGGTGELFF. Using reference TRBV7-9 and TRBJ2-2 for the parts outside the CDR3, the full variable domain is DTGVSQNPRHKITKRGQNVTFRCDPISEHNRLYWYRQTLGQGPEFLTYFQNEAQLEKSRLLSDRFSAERPKGSFSTLEIQRTEQGDSAMYLCASSPDRGGTGELFFGEGSRLTVL.

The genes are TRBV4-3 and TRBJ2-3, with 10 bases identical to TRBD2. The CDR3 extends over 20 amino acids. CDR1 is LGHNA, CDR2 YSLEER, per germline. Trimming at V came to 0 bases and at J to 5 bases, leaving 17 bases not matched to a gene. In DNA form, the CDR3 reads TGCGCCAGCAGCCAAGATGAAGGAGGTAGAGCGGGAGGGCCCGGAGATACGCAGTATTTT. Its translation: CASSQDEGGRAGGPGDTQYF.

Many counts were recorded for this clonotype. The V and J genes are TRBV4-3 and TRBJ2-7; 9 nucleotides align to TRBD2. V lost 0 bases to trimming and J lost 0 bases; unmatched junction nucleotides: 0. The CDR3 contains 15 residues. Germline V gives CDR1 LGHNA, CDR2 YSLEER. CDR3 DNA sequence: TGCGCCAGCAGCCAAGAAGCGGGGGGCTCCTACGAGCAGTACGTC. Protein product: CASSQEAGGSYEQYV.

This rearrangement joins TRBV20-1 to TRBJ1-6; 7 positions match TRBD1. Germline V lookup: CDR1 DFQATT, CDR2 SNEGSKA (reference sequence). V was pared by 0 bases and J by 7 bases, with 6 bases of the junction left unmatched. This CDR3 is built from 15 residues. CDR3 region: CSARDEGAGNSPLHF. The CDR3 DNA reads TGCAGTGCTAGAGATGAGGGGGCGGGAAATTCACCCCTCCACTTT.

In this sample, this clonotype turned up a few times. CDR3 in DNA: TGTGCCAGCAGCAAGGTCGGACAGGGTCCCTACGAGCAGTACGTC. Translated, it gives CASSKVGQGPYEQYV. J is TRBJ2-7 and V is TRBV5-4; 8 bases line up with TRBD1. V trimming: 4 bases; J trimming: 2 bases; junction bases outside the gene matches: 8. From germline, CDR1 is SGHNT and CDR2 YYREEE (reference sequence). CDR3 size: 15 residues.

The CDR3 loop is CASSPTGGYNEQFF. CDR3 in DNA: TGTGCCAGCAGCCCGACGGGAGGCTACAATGAGCAGTTCTTC. The rearrangement uses TRBV7-2 and TRBJ2-1, with 7 bases aligning to TRBD2. Trimming cost V 5 bases and J 3 bases; bases outside gene matches: 4. This CDR3 region has 14 residues. Looked up from germline, CDR1 is SGHTA and CDR2 is FQGNSA.

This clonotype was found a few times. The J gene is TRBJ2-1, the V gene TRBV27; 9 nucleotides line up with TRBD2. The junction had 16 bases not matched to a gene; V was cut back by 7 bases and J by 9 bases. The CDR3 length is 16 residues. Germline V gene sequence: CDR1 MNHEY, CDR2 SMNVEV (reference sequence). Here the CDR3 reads CASNPAGGGRAGEQFF. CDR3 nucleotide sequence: TGTGCCAGCAACCCAGCGGGGGGCGGGAGGGCGGGTGAGCAGTTCTTC.

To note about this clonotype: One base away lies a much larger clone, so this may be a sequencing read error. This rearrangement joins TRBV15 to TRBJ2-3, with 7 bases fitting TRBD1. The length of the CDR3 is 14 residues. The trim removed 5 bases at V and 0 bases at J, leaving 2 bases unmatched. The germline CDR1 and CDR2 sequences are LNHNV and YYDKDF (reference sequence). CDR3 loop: CATSPGQSTDTQYF. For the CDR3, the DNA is TGTGCCACCAGCCCGGGACAGAGCACAGATACGCAGTATTTT.